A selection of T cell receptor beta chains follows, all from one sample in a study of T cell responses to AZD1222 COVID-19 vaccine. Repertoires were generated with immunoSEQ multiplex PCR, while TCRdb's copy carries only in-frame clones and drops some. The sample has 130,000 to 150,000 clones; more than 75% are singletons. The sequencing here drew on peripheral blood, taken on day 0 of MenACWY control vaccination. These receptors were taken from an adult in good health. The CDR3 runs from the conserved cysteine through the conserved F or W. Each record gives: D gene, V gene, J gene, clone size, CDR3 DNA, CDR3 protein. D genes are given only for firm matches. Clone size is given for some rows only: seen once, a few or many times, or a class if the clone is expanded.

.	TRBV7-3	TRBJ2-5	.	TGTGCCAGCGGGAGATGGGGTGGTGAGACCCAGTACTTC	CASGRWGGETQYF
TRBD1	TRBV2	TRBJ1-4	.	TGTGCCAGCACCACGGGACAGGGTACTGAAAAACTGTTTTTT	CASTTGQGTEKLFF
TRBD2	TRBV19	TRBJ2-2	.	TGTGCCAGTAAGTCGTCAGGACTAGCGGCGAACACCGGGGAGCTGTTTTTT	CASKSSGLAANTGELFF
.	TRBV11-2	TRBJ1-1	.	TGTGCCAGCAGCTTAGGTGGGGGGCAGACTGAAGCTTTCTTT	CASSLGGGQTEAFF
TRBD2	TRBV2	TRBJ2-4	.	TGTGCCAGCAGTCATATAGCGGGAAAAAACATTCAGTACTTC	CASSHIAGKNIQYF
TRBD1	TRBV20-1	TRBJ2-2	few	TGCAGTGCTAGTGACAGGGGAATTCGTACCGGGGAGCTGTTTTTT	CSASDRGIRTGELFF
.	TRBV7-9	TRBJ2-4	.	TGTGCCAGCAGCTCCCCAGGCCACACCGCCAAAAACATTCAGTACTTC	CASSSPGHTAKNIQYF
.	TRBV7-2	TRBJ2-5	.	TGTGCCAGCAGCTTTTACAGACAGTCCATGTACCAAGAGACCCAGTACTTC	CASSFYRQSMYQETQYF
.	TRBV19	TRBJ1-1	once	TGTGCCAGTAGTATAGAGGTCCGGGGAGGAACTGAAGCTTTCTTT	CASSIEVRGGTEAFF
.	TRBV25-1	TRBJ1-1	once	TGTGCCAGCAGTGAATTCGACACCTCGGGAGCTTTCTTT	CASSEFDTSGAFF
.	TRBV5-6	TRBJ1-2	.	TGTGCCAGCAGCCGTTACAGCTATGGCTACACCTTC	CASSRYSYGYTF
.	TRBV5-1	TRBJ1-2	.	TGCGCCAGCAGCGTAAACCCCGGGACGCTTAACTATGGCTACACCTTC	CASSVNPGTLNYGYTF
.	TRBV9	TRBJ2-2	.	TGTGCCAGCAGCCTCAGGGGAACCGGGGAGCTGTTTTTT	CASSLRGTGELFF
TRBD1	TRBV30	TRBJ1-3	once	TGTGCCTGGAGTAACAGGGGAATCTCTGGAAACACCATATATTTT	CAWSNRGISGNTIYF
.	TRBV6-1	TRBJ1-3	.	TGTGCCAGCAGTGAGCACGGCCGCTCTGGAAACACCATATATTTT	CASSEHGRSGNTIYF
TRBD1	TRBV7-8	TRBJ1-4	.	TGTGCCAGCAGCTTAGGACAGGGGGGTGAAAAACTGTTTTTT	CASSLGQGGEKLFF
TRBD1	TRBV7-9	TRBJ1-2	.	TGTGCCAGCAGCTGGGACAGCCACACCTATGGCTACACCTTC	CASSWDSHTYGYTF
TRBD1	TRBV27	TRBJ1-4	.	TGTGCCAGCAGGAAAACAGGGGGAGGTTATGAAAAACTGTTTTTT	CASRKTGGGYEKLFF
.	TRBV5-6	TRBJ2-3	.	TGTGCCAGCAGCTTGGGGCAGGCCCAAAGGGGGGGTACGCAGTATTTT	CASSLGQAQRGGTQYF
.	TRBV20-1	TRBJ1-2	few	TGCAGTTCCACGGAGCGCTATGGCTACACCTTC	CSSTERYGYTF
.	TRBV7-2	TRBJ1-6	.	TGTGCCAGCAGCTTAAGGGTTTCACCCCTCCACTTT	CASSLRVSPLHF
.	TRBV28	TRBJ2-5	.	TGTGCCAGCTCCCCCTCCGGTCTCCGCTCCTACCCTCAAGAGACCCAGTACTTC	CASSPSGLRSYPQETQYF
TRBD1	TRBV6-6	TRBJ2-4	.	TGTGCCAGCAGAGGACAGGGCGCAGCCAAAAACATTCAGTACTTC	CASRGQGAAKNIQYF
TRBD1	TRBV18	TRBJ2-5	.	TGTGCCAGCTCAAGACAGGGGGCGCAGGAGACCCAGTACTTC	CASSRQGAQETQYF
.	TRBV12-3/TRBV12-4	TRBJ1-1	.	TGTGCCAGCAGGGGGCTCCTAAGGACTGAAGCTTTCTTT	CASRGLLRTEAFF
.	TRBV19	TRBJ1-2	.	TGTGCCAGTAGTATTGTTGGGAGCTATGGCTACACCTTC	CASSIVGSYGYTF
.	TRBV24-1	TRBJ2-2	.	TGTGCCACCAAGGCTCCCGGCGGGGAGCTGTTTTTT	CATKAPGGELFF
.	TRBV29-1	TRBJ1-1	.	TGCAGCGTTGATGGGCGGCTGGAAACTGAAGCTTTCTTT	CSVDGRLETEAFF
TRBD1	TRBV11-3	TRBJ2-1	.	TGTGCCAGCAGCTTCGGACAGGGGGCTGGCAATGAGCAGTTCTTC	CASSFGQGAGNEQFF
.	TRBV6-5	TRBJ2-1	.	TGTGCCAGCAGTCCTAGGGGGGTCGACGAGCAGTTCTTC	CASSPRGVDEQFF
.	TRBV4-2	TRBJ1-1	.	TGTGCCAGCAGCCCGACAAAGAACACTGAAGCTTTCTTT	CASSPTKNTEAFF
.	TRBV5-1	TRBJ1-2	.	TGCGCCAGCAGCTTGGCAGACAGCCCAACTAACTATGGCTACACCTTC	CASSLADSPTNYGYTF
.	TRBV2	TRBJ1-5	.	TGTGCCAGCAGTCGGGACACCAATCAGCCCCAGCATTTT	CASSRDTNQPQHF